These T cell receptor beta chains were read from a single sample in a study of regulatory T cells in long-lasting Graves disease. TCRdb called the multiplex PCR reads again in MiXCR, with one record for every CDR3 protein. The table has 300,000 to 500,000 distinct CDR3 sequences, around 20% seen once; the top ten hold around 21%. The material was peripheral blood mononuclear cells (PBMCs), obtained when the disease was refractory, from a patient treated with antithyroid drugs. Receptors were obtained from a female donor with Graves disease. Each CDR3 is given with its conserved first and last residue. The order of the fields is V gene, J gene, D gene, clone size, CDR3 protein, CDR3 DNA. D genes are given only for firm matches. Expanded clones are given a class, and other clones once, few, many or no size at all.

v_call: TRBV7-9; j_call: TRBJ1-1; d_call: TRBD1; clone_size: .; cdr3_aa: CASSRLQGRRTEAFF; cdr3_nt: TGTGCCAGCAGCCGTCTACAGGGGCGGCGGACTGAAGCTTTCTTT
v_call: TRBV6-1; j_call: TRBJ2-7; d_call: .; clone_size: few; cdr3_aa: CASSVQGGGGEQYF; cdr3_nt: TGTGCCAGCAGTGTACAGGGTGGAGGTGGGGAGCAGTACTTC
v_call: TRBV27; j_call: TRBJ2-2; d_call: .; clone_size: once; cdr3_aa: CASSSYAGELFF; cdr3_nt: TGTGCCAGCAGTAGTTACGCCGGGGAGCTGTTTTTT
v_call: TRBV13; j_call: TRBJ2-7; d_call: .; clone_size: many; cdr3_aa: CASSSDSTHYEQYF; cdr3_nt: TGTGCCAGCAGCTCCGACAGTACCCACTACGAGCAGTACTTC
v_call: TRBV20-1; j_call: TRBJ1-5; d_call: .; clone_size: .; cdr3_aa: CSAISRQGDQPQHF; cdr3_nt: TGCAGTGCTATCAGTCGGCAGGGAGATCAGCCCCAGCATTTT
v_call: TRBV28; j_call: TRBJ1-5; d_call: TRBD1; clone_size: many; cdr3_aa: CASSTQQGPGQPQHF; cdr3_nt: TGTGCCAGCAGTACACAACAGGGGCCGGGACAGCCCCAGCATTTT
v_call: TRBV9; j_call: TRBJ2-7; d_call: .; clone_size: many; cdr3_aa: CASSVVPTSYEQYF; cdr3_nt: TGTGCCAGCAGCGTAGTCCCCACCTCCTACGAGCAGTACTTC
v_call: TRBV7-2; j_call: TRBJ2-5; d_call: TRBD1; clone_size: many; cdr3_aa: CASRGYRDSDGETQYF; cdr3_nt: TGTGCCAGCAGGGGATACCGGGACAGCGACGGGGAGACCCAGTACTTC
v_call: TRBV19; j_call: TRBJ2-6; d_call: .; clone_size: once; cdr3_aa: CASSIGHPSGADVLTF; cdr3_nt: TGTGCCAGTAGTATCGGACACCCATCTGGGGCCGACGTCCTGACTTTC
v_call: TRBV12-3/TRBV12-4; j_call: TRBJ2-7; d_call: .; clone_size: many; cdr3_aa: CASSFFGGTDEQYF; cdr3_nt: TGTGCCAGCAGTTTTTTTGGCGGTACGGACGAGCAGTACTTC
v_call: TRBV7-2; j_call: TRBJ2-5; d_call: .; clone_size: many; cdr3_aa: CASSIGGETQYF; cdr3_nt: TGTGCCAGCAGCATAGGGGGAGAGACCCAGTACTTC
v_call: TRBV9; j_call: TRBJ2-1; d_call: TRBD2; clone_size: .; cdr3_aa: CASSVVGLAYNEQFF; cdr3_nt: TGTGCCAGCAGCGTAGTGGGACTAGCCTACAATGAGCAGTTCTTC
v_call: TRBV27; j_call: TRBJ2-1; d_call: TRBD2; clone_size: few; cdr3_aa: CASSPGLAGYEQFF; cdr3_nt: TGTGCCAGCAGTCCGGGACTAGCGGGATATGAGCAGTTCTTC
v_call: TRBV12-3/TRBV12-4; j_call: TRBJ1-2; d_call: .; clone_size: many; cdr3_aa: CASNLGPTNYGYTF; cdr3_nt: TGTGCCAGCAATCTGGGGCCTACTAACTATGGCTACACCTTC
v_call: TRBV5-6; j_call: TRBJ2-7; d_call: .; clone_size: .; cdr3_aa: CASSSGQPHHEQYF; cdr3_nt: TGTGCCAGCAGCTCCGGACAGCCCCATCACGAGCAGTACTTC
v_call: TRBV6-2/TRBV6-3; j_call: TRBJ2-5; d_call: TRBD2; clone_size: .; cdr3_aa: CASSYSGTSFETQYF; cdr3_nt: TGTGCCAGCAGTTACTCAGGGACTAGCTTTGAGACCCAGTACTTC
v_call: TRBV10-3; j_call: TRBJ2-7; d_call: .; clone_size: few; cdr3_aa: CAISAGSRTSYEQYF; cdr3_nt: TGTGCCATCAGTGCGGGCAGCCGCACCTCCTACGAGCAGTACTTC
v_call: TRBV29-1; j_call: TRBJ1-1; d_call: .; clone_size: few; cdr3_aa: CSVQFWDNTEAFF; cdr3_nt: TGCAGCGTGCAATTTTGGGATAACACTGAAGCTTTCTTT
v_call: TRBV4-3; j_call: TRBJ2-7; d_call: TRBD1; clone_size: .; cdr3_aa: CASSQGYRGEQYF; cdr3_nt: TGCGCCAGCAGCCAGGGGTACAGGGGAGAGCAGTACTTC
v_call: TRBV6-1; j_call: TRBJ2-5; d_call: TRBD2; clone_size: .; cdr3_aa: CASLSGSTGETQYF; cdr3_nt: TGTGCCAGCCTTAGCGGGAGTACGGGGGAGACCCAGTACTTC
v_call: TRBV29-1; j_call: TRBJ1-4; d_call: .; clone_size: many; cdr3_aa: CSASVGAKLFF; cdr3_nt: TGCAGCGCTAGTGTTGGGGCGAAACTGTTTTTT
v_call: TRBV7-2; j_call: TRBJ2-5; d_call: TRBD2; clone_size: many; cdr3_aa: CASSLSGLALAETQYF; cdr3_nt: TGTGCCAGCAGCTTATCAGGACTAGCGTTGGCAGAGACCCAGTACTTC
v_call: TRBV4-2; j_call: TRBJ2-4; d_call: TRBD2; clone_size: .; cdr3_aa: CASSQEARLAAAKNIQYF; cdr3_nt: TGTGCCAGCAGCCAAGAGGCGAGACTAGCCGCAGCCAAAAACATTCAGTACTTC
v_call: TRBV7-9; j_call: TRBJ1-4; d_call: .; clone_size: .; cdr3_aa: CASRLTANEKLFF; cdr3_nt: TGTGCCAGCCGGTTGACGGCGAATGAAAAACTGTTTTTT
v_call: TRBV6-5; j_call: TRBJ2-7; d_call: TRBD1; clone_size: .; cdr3_aa: CASSYGDRGSYEQYF; cdr3_nt: TGTGCCAGCAGTTACGGGGACAGGGGCTCATATGAGCAGTACTTC
v_call: TRBV12-3/TRBV12-4; j_call: TRBJ1-1; d_call: .; clone_size: many; cdr3_aa: CASSLYFFENTEAFF; cdr3_nt: TGTGCCAGCAGTTTATATTTCTTCGAGAACACTGAAGCTTTCTTT
v_call: TRBV6-2/TRBV6-3; j_call: TRBJ1-6; d_call: TRBD1; clone_size: many; cdr3_aa: CASSYSTGGYSPLHF; cdr3_nt: TGTGCCAGCAGTTACTCGACAGGGGGTTATTCACCCCTCCACTTT
v_call: TRBV7-2; j_call: TRBJ2-3; d_call: .; clone_size: few; cdr3_aa: CASSPQAQDTQYF; cdr3_nt: TGTGCCAGCAGCCCCCAGGCGCAAGATACGCAGTATTTT